This TCR beta chain was retrieved from a study of T cell responses to AZD1222 COVID-19 vaccine. Study observations and caveats: Repertoire sampling happened only post peak T cell response.

Germline-derived CDR1 and CDR2 are SGHRS and YFSETQ. CDR3 length: 20 amino acids. V lost 0 bases and J 0 bases, leaving 25 bases between the germline ends. Sequencing used immunoSEQ multiplex PCR; TCRdb keeps in-frame clones, though not all of them. The sample records over 150,000 clones, 85% to 90% being singletons. On this clone: Its antigen is as yet unknown.

The sample in question was peripheral blood, obtained on day 0 of AZD1222 vaccination. This sequence joins TRBV5-1 and TRBJ2-7; D is perhaps TRBD2 (5 bases). The TCR was taken from an adult in good health. This CDR3 is CASSLALSFEGRKNSYEQYF. DNA for the CDR3: TGCGCCAGCAGCTTGGCCCTATCATTTGAGGGTCGCAAAAACTCCTACGAGCAGTACTTC.